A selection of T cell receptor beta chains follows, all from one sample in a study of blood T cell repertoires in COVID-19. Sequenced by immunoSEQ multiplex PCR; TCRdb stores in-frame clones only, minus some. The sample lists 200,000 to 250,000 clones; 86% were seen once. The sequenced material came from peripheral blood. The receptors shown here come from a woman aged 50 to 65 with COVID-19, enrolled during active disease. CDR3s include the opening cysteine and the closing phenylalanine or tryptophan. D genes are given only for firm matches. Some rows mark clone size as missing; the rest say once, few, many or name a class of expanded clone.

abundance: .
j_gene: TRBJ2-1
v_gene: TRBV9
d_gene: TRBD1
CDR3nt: TGTGCCAGCAGCCCGCGACAGGGGGCGGGTTACAATGAGCAGTTCTTC
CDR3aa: CASSPRQGAGYNEQFF

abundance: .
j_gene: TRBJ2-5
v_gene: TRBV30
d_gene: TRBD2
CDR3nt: TGTGCCTGGAATCCGGGACTAGCCCAAGAGACCCAGTACTTC
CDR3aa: CAWNPGLAQETQYF

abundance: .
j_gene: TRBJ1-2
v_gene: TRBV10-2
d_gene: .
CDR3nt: TGCGCCAGCAGTGCTGACAGGTTTAACTATGGCTACACCTTC
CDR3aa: CASSADRFNYGYTF

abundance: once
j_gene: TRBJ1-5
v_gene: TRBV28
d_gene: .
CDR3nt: TGTGCCAGCAGTTTAAGTGAAGGACTCGCCCATGGCAATCAGCCCCAGCATTTT
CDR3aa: CASSLSEGLAHGNQPQHF

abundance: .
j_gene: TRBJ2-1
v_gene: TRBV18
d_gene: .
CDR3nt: TGTGCCAGCTCACGAGCGGCTCCCAGGAGGGATGAGCAGTTCTTC
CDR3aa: CASSRAAPRRDEQFF

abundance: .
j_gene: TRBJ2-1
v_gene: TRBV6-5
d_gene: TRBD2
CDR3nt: TGTGCCAGCAGCCAAGGACTAGCGGGAGAGCAGTTCTTC
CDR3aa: CASSQGLAGEQFF

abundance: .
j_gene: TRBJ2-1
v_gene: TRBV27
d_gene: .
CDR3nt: TGTGCCAGCCGAAAGCAGGGTGCGGACTACAATGAGCAGTTCTTC
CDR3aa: CASRKQGADYNEQFF

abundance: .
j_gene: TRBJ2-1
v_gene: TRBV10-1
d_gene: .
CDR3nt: TGCGCCAGCAGTGGCCAGGGGAATGAGCAGTTCTTC
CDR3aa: CASSGQGNEQFF

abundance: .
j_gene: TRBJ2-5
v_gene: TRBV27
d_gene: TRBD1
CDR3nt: TGTGCCAGCAGTTTGACAGGGACGGAGACCCAGTACTTC
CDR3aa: CASSLTGTETQYF

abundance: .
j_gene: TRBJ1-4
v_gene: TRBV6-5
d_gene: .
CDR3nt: TGTGCCAGCAGTTCCTTCCGGGGATATGAAAAACTGTTTTTT
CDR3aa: CASSSFRGYEKLFF

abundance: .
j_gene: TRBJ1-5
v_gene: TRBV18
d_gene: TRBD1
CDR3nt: TGTGCCAGCTCACCTGTGGGAGGGACAGGTTATAGCAATCAGCCCCAGCATTTT
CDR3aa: CASSPVGGTGYSNQPQHF

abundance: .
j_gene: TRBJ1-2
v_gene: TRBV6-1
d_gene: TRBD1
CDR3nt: TGTGCCAGCAGTGAAGCAGGGACAGGGAGGAGCGGCTACACCTTC
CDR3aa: CASSEAGTGRSGYTF

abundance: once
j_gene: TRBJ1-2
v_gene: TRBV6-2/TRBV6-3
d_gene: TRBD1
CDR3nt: TGTGCCAGCAGTTCTCAAGGGACAGACTATGGCTACACCTTC
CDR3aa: CASSSQGTDYGYTF

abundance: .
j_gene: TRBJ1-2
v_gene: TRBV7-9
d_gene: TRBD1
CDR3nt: TGTGCCAGCAGCGTGACAGGGGGCTATGGCTACACCTTC
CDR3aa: CASSVTGGYGYTF

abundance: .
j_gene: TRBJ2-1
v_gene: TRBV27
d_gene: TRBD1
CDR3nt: TGTGCCAGCAGTTTGCAAGGGGGCGGAAAGTTCTTC
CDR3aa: CASSLQGGGKFF

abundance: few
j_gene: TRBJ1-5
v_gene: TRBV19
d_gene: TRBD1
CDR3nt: TGTGCCAGTAGTATCGAAGCAGGGGGCCTGGTCAATCAGCCCCAGCATTTT
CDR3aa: CASSIEAGGLVNQPQHF

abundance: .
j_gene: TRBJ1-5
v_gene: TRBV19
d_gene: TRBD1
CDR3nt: TGTGCCAGTAGTATAGGCCCGACAGGGGGGCGACCAAGCAATCAGCCCCAGCATTTT
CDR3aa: CASSIGPTGGRPSNQPQHF

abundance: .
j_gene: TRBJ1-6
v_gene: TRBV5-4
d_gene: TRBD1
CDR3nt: TGTGCCAGCAGCTTGGGACAGGGACAGGCACCCCTCCACTTT
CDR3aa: CASSLGQGQAPLHF

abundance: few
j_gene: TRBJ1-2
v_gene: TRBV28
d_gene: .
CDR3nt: TGTGCCACCGAGGGGGGGCTATCTAACTATGGCTACACCTTC
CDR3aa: CATEGGLSNYGYTF

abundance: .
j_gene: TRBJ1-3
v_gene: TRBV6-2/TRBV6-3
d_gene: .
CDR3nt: TGTGCCAGCAGTTACTCTCTGAGGGGGAGTGGAAACACCATATATTTT
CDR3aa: CASSYSLRGSGNTIYF

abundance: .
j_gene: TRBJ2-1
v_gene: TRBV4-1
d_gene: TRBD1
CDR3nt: TGCGCCAGCAGCCTCACCGGGACAGGGGATTTCAATGAGCAGTTCTTC
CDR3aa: CASSLTGTGDFNEQFF

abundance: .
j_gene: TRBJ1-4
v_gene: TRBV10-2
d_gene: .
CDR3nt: TGCGCCAGCAGGGGGAGAGCAACTAATGAAAAACTGTTTTTT
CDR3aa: CASRGRATNEKLFF

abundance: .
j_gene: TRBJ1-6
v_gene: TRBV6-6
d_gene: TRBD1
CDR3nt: TGTGCCAGCAGTTTAGACAGGGGTAATTCACCCCTCCACTTT
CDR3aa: CASSLDRGNSPLHF

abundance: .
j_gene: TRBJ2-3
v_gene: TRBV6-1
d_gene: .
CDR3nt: TGTGCCAGCAGTGAGAGAACAGGCACAGATACGCAGTATTTT
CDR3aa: CASSERTGTDTQYF

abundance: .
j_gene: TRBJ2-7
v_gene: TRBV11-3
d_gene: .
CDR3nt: TGTGCCAGCAGCTTGCGGCCCCTCTACGAGCAGTACTTC
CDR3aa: CASSLRPLYEQYF

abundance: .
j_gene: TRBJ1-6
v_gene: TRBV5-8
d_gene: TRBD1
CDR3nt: TGTGCCAGCACCATAGGACAGGGGGTCCTATCCCTCCACTTT
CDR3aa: CASTIGQGVLSLHF

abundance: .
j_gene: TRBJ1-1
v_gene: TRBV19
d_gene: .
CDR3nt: TGTGCCAGTAGTACCCTGACAGATCTCACTGAAGCTTTCTTT
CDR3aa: CASSTLTDLTEAFF

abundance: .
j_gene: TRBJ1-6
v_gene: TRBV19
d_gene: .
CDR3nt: TGTGCCAGTAGTATGCGGGGGGGTACCTATAATTCACCCCTCCACTTT
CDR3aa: CASSMRGGTYNSPLHF

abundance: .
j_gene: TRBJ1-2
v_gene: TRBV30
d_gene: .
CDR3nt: TGTGCCTGGAGTGACCCGGGTCCCGGTGGCTACACCTTC
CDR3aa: CAWSDPGPGGYTF